Listed below are T cell receptor beta chains from one sample, sequenced in a study of shared clonotypes between healthy human individuals. Measured with immunoSEQ multiplex PCR; TCRdb has only the in-frame clones, and not every one. The sample comprises 550,000 to 750,000 clones, over 95% of which are singletons, and 0.095% to 0.12% rests with the top ten. Material for sequencing was naive CD8+ T cells sorted from blood. Source of these receptors: a woman under 40 in good health. Both conserved end residues are part of each CDR3. A D gene is named only where the DNA matches it firmly. Not all rows give a size; the values are once, few, many and, for expanded clones, a class.

j_gene	v_gene	d_gene	abundance	CDR3nt	CDR3aa
TRBJ2-5	TRBV29-1	NA	NA	TGCAGCGTTAAATCTAGCCTGGGCCAAGAGACCCAGTACTTC	CSVKSSLGQETQYF
TRBJ2-3	TRBV28	TRBD2	NA	TGTGCCAGCAATGGCGGGAGGGGTGATACGCAGTATTTT	CASNGGRGDTQYF
TRBJ1-1	TRBV5-4	NA	NA	TGTGCCAGCAGCACCTCAGACGGGCGTGAAGCTTTCTTT	CASSTSDGREAFF
TRBJ1-1	TRBV19	NA	few	TGTGCCAGTAGTATAGGTGGGTTTTCTGAAGCTTTCTTT	CASSIGGFSEAFF
TRBJ1-1	TRBV10-2	NA	NA	TGCGCCAGCAGTGCTAGAGAGGCCACTGAAGCTTTCTTT	CASSAREATEAFF
TRBJ2-7	TRBV6-5	TRBD2	NA	TGTGCCAGCAGTTTGGGGGGAGGGTCGAGCGAGCAGTACTTC	CASSLGGGSSEQYF
TRBJ2-7	TRBV9	NA	NA	TGTGCCAGCAGCGTAGCCGACAGTTACGAGCAGTACTTC	CASSVADSYEQYF
TRBJ2-1	TRBV6-1	TRBD1	NA	TGTGCCAGCAGAGACAGGGCCTATGAGCAGTTCTTC	CASRDRAYEQFF
TRBJ2-1	TRBV11-2	NA	NA	TGTGCCAGCAGCTTAGATGAGGGTCATGTCTCCTACAATGAGCAGTTCTTC	CASSLDEGHVSYNEQFF
TRBJ1-3	TRBV27	NA	NA	TGTGCCAGCAGTTACCGCCAGCCGGACTCTGGAAACACCATATATTTT	CASSYRQPDSGNTIYF
TRBJ2-7	TRBV4-2	TRBD2	NA	TGTGCCAGCAGCCCACGGGGTACTAGCGGGAAGGTGTGGGAGCAGTACTTC	CASSPRGTSGKVWEQYF
TRBJ1-1	TRBV4-1	NA	NA	TGCGCCAGCAGCCAAGTATGGGGGGATGAAGCTTTCTTT	CASSQVWGDEAFF
TRBJ2-1	TRBV19	NA	NA	TGTGCCAGTAGTGGTCCAGGGAAGAGGGAGCAGTTCTTC	CASSGPGKREQFF